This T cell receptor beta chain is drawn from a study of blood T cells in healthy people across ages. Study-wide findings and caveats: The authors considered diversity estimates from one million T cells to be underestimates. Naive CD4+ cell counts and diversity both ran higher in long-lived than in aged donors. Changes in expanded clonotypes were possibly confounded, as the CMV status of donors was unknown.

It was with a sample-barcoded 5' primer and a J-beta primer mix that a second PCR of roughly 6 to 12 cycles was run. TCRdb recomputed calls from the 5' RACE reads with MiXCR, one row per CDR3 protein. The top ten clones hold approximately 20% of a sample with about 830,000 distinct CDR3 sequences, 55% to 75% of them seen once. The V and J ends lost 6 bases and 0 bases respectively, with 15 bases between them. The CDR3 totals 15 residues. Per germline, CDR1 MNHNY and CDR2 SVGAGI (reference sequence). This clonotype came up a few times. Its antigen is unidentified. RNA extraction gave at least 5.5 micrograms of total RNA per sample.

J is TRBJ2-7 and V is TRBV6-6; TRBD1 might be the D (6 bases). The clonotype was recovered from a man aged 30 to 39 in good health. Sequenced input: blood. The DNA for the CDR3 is TGTGCCAGCAGCGTGGTCCCGACAGGCTCCTACGAGCAGTACTTC. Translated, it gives CASSVVPTGSYEQYF.